This is a list of T cell receptor beta chains from one sample in a study of early T cells in non-severe SARS-CoV-2 infection. One entry per CDR3 protein results from TCRdb running MiXCR on the 5' RACE reads. The sample yields about 100,000 distinct CDR3 sequences, approximately 13% seen once. Sample: whole blood. These receptors were obtained from an adult who was a healthcare worker with PCR-confirmed SARS-CoV-2 infection or an uninfected control (not recorded which). CDR3s leave out the opening cysteine and the closing phenylalanine or tryptophan.

TRBJ2-3	TRBV9	ASSPAGQGTDTQY
TRBJ1-3	TRBV7-6	ASSLGGAGNTIY
TRBJ1-2	TRBV3-1	ASSLARTGTRGYT
TRBJ1-1	TRBV28	ASSSRGTGSNTEAF
TRBJ2-1	TRBV28	ASSDRDRGYNEQF
TRBJ2-2	TRBV4-3	ASKEEGWTGELF
TRBJ2-7	TRBV20-1	SATDRPSYEQY
TRBJ1-2	TRBV7-9	ASSSYREGYT
TRBJ2-1	TRBV28	ASSYAGQGAANEQF
TRBJ1-1	TRBV28	ASSLRPTEAF
TRBJ1-2	TRBV5-1	ASSLALSSSGGYT
TRBJ2-5	TRBV5-1	ASGVRGEETQY
TRBJ1-2	TRBV28	ASRTVRGRFDGYT
TRBJ1-6	TRBV14	ASSQEKGFGNSPLH
TRBJ2-7	TRBV5-1	ASMGVYEQY
TRBJ2-2	TRBV7-8	ASSPQGLGELF